The rows below give T cell receptor beta chains drawn from one sample of a study of regulatory T cells in long-lasting Graves disease. TCRdb reanalysed the multiplex PCR reads using MiXCR and keeps one entry per CDR3 protein. The table lists 400,000 to 450,000 distinct CDR3 sequences, about a quarter of them singletons, with about a quarter in the top ten. The source was peripheral blood mononuclear cells (PBMCs), collected when the disease was refractory, from a patient treated with antithyroid drugs. These receptor sequences come from a female donor with Graves disease. Each CDR3 is given with its conserved first and last residue. A D gene is named only where the DNA matches it firmly. Size is omitted from some rows. Given values are once, few, many or a class for expanded clones.

D: TRBD2
size: few
J: TRBJ2-7
length: 13
V: TRBV20-1
DNA: TGCAGTGCTGCCGGGACTACGGCCTACGAGCAGTACTTC
CDR3: CSAAGTTAYEQYF

D: NA
size: many
J: TRBJ2-7
length: 12
V: TRBV12-3/TRBV12-4
DNA: TGTGCCAGCAAAGAAACAGCCTACGAGCAGTACTTC
CDR3: CASKETAYEQYF

D: TRBD2
size: NA
J: TRBJ2-5
length: 16
V: TRBV7-9
DNA: TGTGCCAGCAGCTTAGCCCCCCTAGCGGACCAAGAGACCCAGTACTTC
CDR3: CASSLAPLADQETQYF

D: TRBD1
size: NA
J: TRBJ2-7
length: 17
V: TRBV6-1
DNA: TGTGCCAGCAGCCACGGGGCCGGGACAGGTCAGTCCTACGAGCAGTACTTC
CDR3: CASSHGAGTGQSYEQYF

D: NA
size: few
J: TRBJ1-2
length: 13
V: TRBV18
DNA: TGTGCCAGCTCACCAACGGGGGCGGATGGCTACACCTTC
CDR3: CASSPTGADGYTF

D: NA
size: NA
J: TRBJ1-5
length: 15
V: TRBV7-2
DNA: TGTGCCAGCAGCTTAGAGGTGTCAGTTAATCAGCCCCAGCATTTT
CDR3: CASSLEVSVNQPQHF

D: TRBD1
size: NA
J: TRBJ1-2
length: 14
V: TRBV5-1
DNA: TGCGCCAGCAGCCCCGGACAGGGGGCTTTCGGCTACACCTTC
CDR3: CASSPGQGAFGYTF

D: TRBD1
size: NA
J: TRBJ2-7
length: 14
V: TRBV12-3/TRBV12-4
DNA: TGTGCCAGCAGCAAGACAGGGGGCCCGGACGAGCAGTACTTC
CDR3: CASSKTGGPDEQYF

D: TRBD1
size: NA
J: TRBJ2-3
length: 14
V: TRBV20-1
DNA: TGCAGTGCTGTGACAGGGGGATACACAGATACGCAGTATTTT
CDR3: CSAVTGGYTDTQYF

D: NA
size: NA
J: TRBJ1-4
length: 11
V: TRBV20-1
DNA: TGCAGTGCGGGACGAAATGAAAAACTGTTTTTT
CDR3: CSAGRNEKLFF

D: TRBD1
size: NA
J: TRBJ1-1
length: 14
V: TRBV5-1
DNA: TGCGCCAGCAGCAAGGGACAGGCGTGGACTGAAGCTTTCTTT
CDR3: CASSKGQAWTEAFF

D: NA
size: few
J: TRBJ1-1
length: 13
V: TRBV7-2
DNA: TGTGCCAGCAGCTGGGCAGGGAACACTGAAGCTTTCTTT
CDR3: CASSWAGNTEAFF

D: NA
size: NA
J: TRBJ2-2
length: 16
V: TRBV7-2
DNA: TGTGCCAGCAGCTTAGGGTTGCGAGGAAACACCGGGGAGCTGTTTTTT
CDR3: CASSLGLRGNTGELFF

D: NA
size: few
J: TRBJ1-2
length: 16
V: TRBV6-2/TRBV6-3
DNA: TGTGCCAGCAGTGAAAGGGCCGGTTGGGAAAACTATGGCTACACCTTC
CDR3: CASSERAGWENYGYTF

D: TRBD1
size: many
J: TRBJ1-2
length: 15
V: TRBV28
DNA: TGTGCCAGCAGTTCTTCCGGGACAGGGGGCAGTGGCTACACCTTC
CDR3: CASSSSGTGGSGYTF

D: NA
size: NA
J: TRBJ2-7
length: 15
V: TRBV12-3/TRBV12-4
DNA: TGTGCCAGCAGTTTGTCCAGTCAGATTTCCTACGAGCAGTACTTC
CDR3: CASSLSSQISYEQYF

D: TRBD1
size: many
J: TRBJ2-7
length: 15
V: TRBV6-2/TRBV6-3
DNA: TGTGCCAGCAGTTACTCGGGGACAGGAGGCTACGAGCAGTACTTC
CDR3: CASSYSGTGGYEQYF

D: NA
size: NA
J: TRBJ1-2
length: 18
V: TRBV7-2
DNA: TGTGCCAGCAGCTCACCATCGGTGGACCTACCCGTGACCTATGGCTACACCTTC
CDR3: CASSSPSVDLPVTYGYTF

D: TRBD1
size: NA
J: TRBJ1-2
length: 16
V: TRBV20-1
DNA: TGCAGTGCTAGAAGTCCAGGGACAGGGGGCAACTATGGCTACACCTTC
CDR3: CSARSPGTGGNYGYTF

D: TRBD2
size: NA
J: TRBJ2-1
length: 15
V: TRBV20-1
DNA: TGCAGTGCTATCAGCGGGAGGGGAAGGTACAATGAGCAGTTCTTC
CDR3: CSAISGRGRYNEQFF

D: TRBD2
size: NA
J: TRBJ2-2
length: 15
V: TRBV28
DNA: TGTGCCAGCAGTTTTCCCTCAGCGGGGACCGGGGAGCTGTTTTTT
CDR3: CASSFPSAGTGELFF

D: NA
size: many
J: TRBJ1-1
length: 16
V: TRBV14
DNA: TGTGCCAGCAGCCAAGTCGTCGGTGTAGTGAACACTGAAGCTTTCTTT
CDR3: CASSQVVGVVNTEAFF

D: NA
size: few
J: TRBJ1-5
length: 13
V: TRBV30
DNA: TGTGCCTGGAGAAAGACTAGCAATCAGCCCCAGCATTTT
CDR3: CAWRKTSNQPQHF

D: NA
size: many
J: TRBJ1-1
length: 13
V: TRBV20-1
DNA: TGCAGTGCTTGCTACAGCTCGAACACTGAAGCTTTCTTT
CDR3: CSACYSSNTEAFF

D: NA
size: NA
J: TRBJ2-4
length: 14
V: TRBV29-1
DNA: TGCAGCGGGGACTGCCTTTTAGCCAAAAACATTCAGTACTTC
CDR3: CSGDCLLAKNIQYF

D: NA
size: NA
J: TRBJ1-1
length: 12
V: TRBV30
DNA: TGTGCCTGGAGTCTTGGACTGATAGAAGCTTTCTTT
CDR3: CAWSLGLIEAFF

D: NA
size: NA
J: TRBJ1-3
length: 13
V: TRBV29-1
DNA: TGCAGCGTTGAAAGGGAGTCTGGAAACACCATATATTTT
CDR3: CSVERESGNTIYF

D: NA
size: many
J: TRBJ1-4
length: 11
V: TRBV2
DNA: TGTGCCAGGGGTATTGGGGAAAAACTGTTTTTT
CDR3: CARGIGEKLFF

D: TRBD1
size: NA
J: TRBJ1-5
length: 16
V: TRBV4-1
DNA: TGCGCCAGCAGCCATGAACAGGGGATCTTACATCAGCCCCAGCATTTT
CDR3: CASSHEQGILHQPQHF

D: NA
size: NA
J: TRBJ1-1
length: 13
V: TRBV29-1
DNA: TGCAGCGTTGAACCAGACGGCCACACTGAAGCTTTCTTT
CDR3: CSVEPDGHTEAFF

D: NA
size: many
J: TRBJ1-5
length: 15
V: TRBV28
DNA: TGTGCCAGCAGTATCAACGGGAGGCGCAATCAGCCCCAGCATTTT
CDR3: CASSINGRRNQPQHF

D: NA
size: NA
J: TRBJ1-1
length: 13
V: TRBV7-6
DNA: TGTGCCAGCAGCTTAGACCGGGGCTATGAAGCTTTCTTT
CDR3: CASSLDRGYEAFF

D: NA
size: many
J: TRBJ2-7
length: 14
V: TRBV12-3/TRBV12-4
DNA: TGTGCCAGCAGTTTTGTTTCGCCCCGAGGCGAGCAGTACTTC
CDR3: CASSFVSPRGEQYF

D: TRBD2
size: NA
J: TRBJ2-4
length: 17
V: TRBV5-1
DNA: TGCACCAGCAGCTTGCCCGGACTAGCGGGAGCCAAAAACATTCAGTACTTC
CDR3: CTSSLPGLAGAKNIQYF

D: NA
size: NA
J: TRBJ2-2
length: 14
V: TRBV5-1
DNA: TGCGCCAGCAGTATCACAGACTCCACCGGGGAGCTGTTTTTT
CDR3: CASSITDSTGELFF

D: NA
size: NA
J: TRBJ1-3
length: 14
V: TRBV20-1
DNA: TGCAGTGCTATAGTCCGTGGGGGAGGAAACACCATATATTTT
CDR3: CSAIVRGGGNTIYF

D: NA
size: NA
J: TRBJ1-1
length: 13
V: TRBV6-9
DNA: TGTGCCAGCAGTTACGCCGTGAACACTGAAGCTTTCTTT
CDR3: CASSYAVNTEAFF

D: TRBD1
size: many
J: TRBJ1-4
length: 13
V: TRBV2
DNA: TGTGCCAGCAGCCGGGACAGGGGTGAAAAACTGTTTTTT
CDR3: CASSRDRGEKLFF

D: NA
size: NA
J: TRBJ1-1
length: 14
V: TRBV27
DNA: TGTGTCAGCAGATCTCGGCGCAAGAACACTGAAGCTTTCTTT
CDR3: CVSRSRRKNTEAFF

D: TRBD1
size: many
J: TRBJ1-1
length: 15
V: TRBV12-3/TRBV12-4
DNA: TGTGCCAGCAGTAAATCCGGGACAGGACACACTGAAGCTTTCTTT
CDR3: CASSKSGTGHTEAFF

D: TRBD2
size: many
J: TRBJ2-5
length: 17
V: TRBV6-1
DNA: TGTGCCAGCAGTGAACTAGCGGGAGGGGGGAGGCAAGAGACCCAGTACTTC
CDR3: CASSELAGGGRQETQYF

D: NA
size: NA
J: TRBJ2-3
length: 15
V: TRBV4-2
DNA: TGTGCCAGCAGCCAAGCGGGAGAGAGAACAGATACGCAGTATTTT
CDR3: CASSQAGERTDTQYF

D: NA
size: NA
J: TRBJ2-7
length: 15
V: TRBV9
DNA: TGTGCCAGCAGCGTAGAATGTTGGGAGTCCTACGAGCAGTACTTC
CDR3: CASSVECWESYEQYF

D: NA
size: NA
J: TRBJ1-4
length: 15
V: TRBV7-2
DNA: TGTGCCAGCAGCTTGCTACAGACAACTAATGAAAAACTGTTTTTT
CDR3: CASSLLQTTNEKLFF

D: NA
size: few
J: TRBJ1-6
length: 14
V: TRBV12-3/TRBV12-4
DNA: TGTGCCAGCAGCCGTACCTCGACCCGGGCACCCCTCCACTTT
CDR3: CASSRTSTRAPLHF

D: TRBD2
size: once
J: TRBJ2-7
length: 16
V: TRBV6-2/TRBV6-3
DNA: TGTGCCAGCAGTTCTGCCTGGGGGGGGAAGGTCTACGAGCAGTACTTC
CDR3: CASSSAWGGKVYEQYF

D: TRBD1
size: few
J: TRBJ2-3
length: 16
V: TRBV6-1
DNA: TGTGCCAGCAGCTCTATACAGGGGCTTAGCACAGATACGCAGTATTTT
CDR3: CASSSIQGLSTDTQYF

D: TRBD1
size: NA
J: TRBJ2-7
length: 17
V: TRBV15
DNA: TGTGCCACCAGCAGAGATTTCTTGGCGGCAGGGGGCAGCGAGCAGTACTTC
CDR3: CATSRDFLAAGGSEQYF

D: TRBD1
size: NA
J: TRBJ1-3
length: 15
V: TRBV6-2/TRBV6-3
DNA: TGTGCCAGCAGTGAGCAGGGGGCGGGTGGAAACACCATATATTTT
CDR3: CASSEQGAGGNTIYF

D: NA
size: NA
J: TRBJ2-3
length: 15
V: TRBV2
DNA: TGTGCCAGCAGTGAAAGGTCGACTAGCACAGATACGCAGTATTTT
CDR3: CASSERSTSTDTQYF

D: NA
size: few
J: TRBJ2-5
length: 14
V: TRBV6-1
DNA: TGTGCCAGCAGTGGGGCTAGTGGGGAAGAGACCCAGTACTTC
CDR3: CASSGASGEETQYF

D: NA
size: many
J: TRBJ1-2
length: 13
V: TRBV6-6
DNA: TGTGCCAGCAGTTACTCGAGAACAGATGGCTACACCTTC
CDR3: CASSYSRTDGYTF

D: NA
size: NA
J: TRBJ2-7
length: 16
V: TRBV19
DNA: TGTGCCAGTAATAGAGCCTCGAGGGACGGCTCCTACGAGCAGTACTTC
CDR3: CASNRASRDGSYEQYF